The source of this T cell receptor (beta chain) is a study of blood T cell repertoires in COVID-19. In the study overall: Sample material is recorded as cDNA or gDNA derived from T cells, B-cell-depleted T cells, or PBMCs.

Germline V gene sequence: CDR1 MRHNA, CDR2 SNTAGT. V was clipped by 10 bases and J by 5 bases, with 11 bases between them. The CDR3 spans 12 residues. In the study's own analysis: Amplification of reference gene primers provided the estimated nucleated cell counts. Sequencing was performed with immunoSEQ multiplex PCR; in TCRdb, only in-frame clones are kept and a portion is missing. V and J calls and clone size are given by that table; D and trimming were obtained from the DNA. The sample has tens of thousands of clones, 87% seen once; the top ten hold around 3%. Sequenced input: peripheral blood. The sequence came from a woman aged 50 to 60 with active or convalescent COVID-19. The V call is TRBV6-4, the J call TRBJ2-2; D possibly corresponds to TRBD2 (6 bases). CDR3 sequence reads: CATYGGTGELFF. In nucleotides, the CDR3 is TGTGCCACTTACGGGGGAACCGGGGAGCTGTTTTTT.